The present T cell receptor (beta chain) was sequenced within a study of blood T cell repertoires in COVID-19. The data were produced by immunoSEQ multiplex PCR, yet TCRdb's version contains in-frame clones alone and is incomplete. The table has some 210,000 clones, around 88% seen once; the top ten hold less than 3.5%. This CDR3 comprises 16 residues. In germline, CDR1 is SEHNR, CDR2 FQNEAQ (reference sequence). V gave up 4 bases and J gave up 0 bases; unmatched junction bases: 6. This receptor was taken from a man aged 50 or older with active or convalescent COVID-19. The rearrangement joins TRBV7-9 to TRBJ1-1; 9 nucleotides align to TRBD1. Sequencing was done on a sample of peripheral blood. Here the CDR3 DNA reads TGTGCCAGCAGCTCGGACAGGGGACGCATGAACACTGAAGCTTTCTTT. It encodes CASSSDRGRMNTEAFF.